These 20 T cell receptor beta chains came from one sample sequenced in a study of tumor-infiltrating lymphocytes in primary liver carcinoma. Unsorted bulk tissue, roughly 19-34 mg of it, served as the source for co-extraction of RNA and DNA. TCR beta cDNA was reverse-transcribed from approximately 0.45 ug of total RNA. The reaction used a constant-region primer and ProtoScript II reverse transcriptase. Slightly modified ARM-PCR, run as three nested multiplex PCR rounds, produced the TCR beta libraries. In the first two PCR rounds, TRBV1-TRBV30 forward primers were paired with a C-beta reverse primer, and each round lasted approximately 9 cycles. TCRdb itself ran the multiplex PCR reads through MiXCR, one entry per CDR3 protein. The sample carries about 54,000 distinct CDR3 sequences, around 79% recorded once. Source material: liver tumor tissue from sampling region 2. The sample's subset: tumor region T2, inferior pole. The receptors here all came from a man aged 40-49 years with primary liver carcinoma and hepatitis B virus infection.

Turning to this clonotype: Because the CDR3 is missing its conserved closing phenylalanine or tryptophan, this is likely a read error. The rearrangement uses TRBV29-1 and TRBJ2-1, with TRBD2 matching over 13 bases. Unmatched junction bases numbered 7, after V lost 8 bases and J lost 0 bases. Germline V lookup: CDR1 SQVTM, CDR2 ANQGSEA. This CDR3 has 16 amino acids. The DNA of the CDR3 is TGCAGCATCGCCTGGACTAGCGGGAGCTCCTACAATGAGCAGTTCTCC. Translating gives CSIAWTSGSSYNEQFS.

On this clonotype: Relative to the germline gene, one junction end is altered; a read error may explain this. The chain carries TRBV29-1 and TRBJ1-2; 7 bases fit TRBD1. CDR3 size: 13 residues. Germline V CDR1 and CDR2: SQVTM, ANQGSEA. The CDR3 protein is CSALMTGSYDYTF. The CDR3, as DNA: TGCAGCGCCCTAATGACAGGGAGCTATGACTACACCTTC. The entire variable domain, with the rest obtained from reference TRBV29-1 and TRBJ1-2, is as follows: SAVISQKPSRDICQRGTSLTIQCQVDSQVTMMFWYRQQPGQSLTLIATANQGSEATYESGFVIDKFPISRPNLTFSTLTVSNMSPEDSSIYLCSALMTGSYDYTFGSGTRLTVV.

This chain uses TRBV4-1 with TRBJ1-1; D is possibly TRBD1 (5 bases). V lost 3 bases and J 6 bases, leaving 17 bases between the germline ends. The CDR3 totals 15 residues. Looked up from germline, CDR1 is MGHRA and CDR2 is YSYEKL. In DNA form, the CDR3 reads TGCGCCAGCAGCCAGGTAGGGGCAGGCGCCGCTGAAGCTTTCTTT. Its protein product is CASSQVGAGAAEAFF.

Note on this clonotype: Since the CDR3 does not end with the conserved phenylalanine or tryptophan, this likely comes from a read error. The chain recombines TRBV12-3 or TRBV12-4 with TRBJ1-5, with D possibly being TRBD1 (5 bases). The CDR3 totals 15 residues. V was trimmed by 6 bases and J by 2 bases, leaving 14 bases between them. The CDR3 region has the DNA TGTGCCAGCAGCTCCTCACAGGAGGGCAATCAGCCCCAGCATTGT. Translated: CASSSSQEGNQPQHC.

There are many counts of this clonotype. The rearrangement uses TRBV28 and TRBJ2-2; 9 bases are shared with TRBD1. CDR3 length: 17 residues. CDR1 and CDR2 from the germline V gene are MDHEN and SYDVKM. V was pared by 3 bases and J by 1 base, with 6 bases of the junction left unmatched. CDR3 region: CASSFLLGQGNTGELFF. CDR3 coding DNA: TGTGCCAGCAGTTTCCTCCTGGGACAGGGGAACACCGGGGAGCTGTTTTTT.

Points on this clonotype: A junction end diverges from the germline sequence, so it may reflect a read error. This rearrangement joins TRBV5-1 to TRBJ2-1, with 13 positions matching TRBD2. Germline V gene data show CDR1 as SGHRS and CDR2 as YFSETQ. CDR3 size: 15 residues. The DNA of the CDR3 is TGCGCCAGCAGCCCCGGACTAGCGGGAGTAAATGAGCGGTTCTTC. Residues: CASSPGLAGVNERFF.

As to this clonotype: Germline and junction disagree at one end, which may indicate a read error. The chain couples TRBV6-6 to TRBJ2-3; the match to TRBD1 covers 8 bases. The CDR3 extends over 15 amino acids. In germline, CDR1 is MNHNY, CDR2 SVGAGI (reference sequence). CDR3 amino acids: CASSFIGQGTDTQHF. CDR3 nucleotide sequence: TGTGCCAGCAGCTTCATCGGACAGGGCACAGATACGCAGCATTTC.

To note about this clonotype: This CDR3 fails to terminate in the conserved phenylalanine or tryptophan, so it likely reflects a read error. It is unclear where the CDR3 begins or ends on the DNA, so no DNA is shown, and the CDR3 is as TCRdb lists it. The chain couples TRBV11-2 to TRBJ1-2. CDR1 is SGHAT and CDR2 is FQNNGV in the germline V gene. Inclusive of both ends, the CDR3 amounts to 13 amino acids. Here the CDR3 reads CACSLEGNYGYTL.

This clonotype was seen just once. Because the CDR3 is missing its conserved closing phenylalanine or tryptophan, this is likely a read error. The chain is built from TRBV29-1 and TRBJ2-1, with unresolved D. Germline V lookup: CDR1 SQVTM, CDR2 ANQGSEA. The CDR3 is made up of 15 amino acids. V was cut by 0 bases and J by 10 bases, with 19 bases left in between. The CDR3 region has the DNA TGCAGCGTTGAAGATCCCAGACGTTTGAGGTTGGAGCAGTTCCTC. Translating gives CSVEDPRRLRLEQFL.

There are a few counts of this clonotype. The junction departs from germline at one end; a sequencing error may be responsible. This chain uses TRBV4-2 with TRBJ2-7, with D perhaps TRBD1 (5 bases). This CDR3 is 12 amino acids long. CDR1 is LGHNA and CDR2 is YNFKEQ in the germline V gene. The CDR3 reads CTSSPDTYEQYF. For the CDR3, the DNA is TGTACCAGTAGCCCGGACACCTACGAGCAGTACTTC.

This rearrangement joins TRBV11-1 to TRBJ2-5, with D unresolved. Germline CDR1 reads SGHAT; CDR2 reads FQDESV (reference sequence). The CDR3 runs to 17 residues. V lost 3 bases and J lost 5, with 22 bases in between. The CDR3 nucleotides are TGTGCCAGCAGCTTGGGGTCCCGTGGTGGGGTCGGGGAGACCCAGTACTTC. Amino acid sequence: CASSLGSRGGVGETQYF.

Remarks on this clonotype: The CDR3 does not close with the conserved phenylalanine or tryptophan, likely indicating a read error. For the CDR3, the DNA is TGCGCCAGCATCCAAGCCACAGGATATGGCTACACCTGC. It is translated as CASIQATGYGYTC. The V and J genes are TRBV4-1 and TRBJ1-2; D is possibly TRBD1 (5 bases). Germline V gene lookup returns CDR1 MGHRA and CDR2 YSYEKL. This CDR3 has 13 residues.

A word on this clonotype: An end of the junction differs from the germline gene, which may be a read error. The V and J genes are TRBV12-3 or TRBV12-4 and TRBJ1-1, with D unresolved. CDR3 length: 15 amino acids. The CDR3 reads CASSFATVPSTKAFF. CDR3 DNA sequence: TGTGCCAGCAGTTTCGCAACTGTCCCGAGCACTAAAGCTTTCTTT.

The chain links TRBV12-3 or TRBV12-4 to TRBJ2-1, with D maybe TRBD1 (5 bases). V lost 9 bases to trimming and J lost 6 bases, with 18 bases between them. The CDR3 loop spans 14 amino acids. CDR3 in amino acids: CASNTGQRCNEQFF. CDR3 bases: TGTGCCAGTAATACAGGTCAGAGGTGCAATGAGCAGTTCTTC.

Ten or more counts support this clonotype. The chain recombines TRBV29-1 with TRBJ2-7; D is uncertain. The CDR3 has 14 residues. Germline V lookup: CDR1 SQVTM, CDR2 ANQGSEA. The V and J ends lost 4 bases and 0 bases respectively, with 13 bases between them. This CDR3 reads CSVGRSTTSYEQYF. The CDR3 DNA sequence: TGCAGCGTTGGAAGGTCAACCACCTCCTACGAGCAGTACTTC.

Concerning this clonotype: The junction shows a germline mismatch at one end, possibly a read error. The rearrangement uses TRBV14 and TRBJ1-6, with D tentatively TRBD1 (5 bases). Germline V gives CDR1 SGHDN, CDR2 FVKESK. The CDR3 is made up of 14 amino acids. In DNA form, the CDR3 reads TGTGTCAGCAGCCAGTGGGGGGGTAATTCATCCCTCCACTTT. It codes for CVSSQWGGNSSLHF.

In regard to this clonotype: Compared with germline, one end of the junction differs, possibly owing to a read error. This chain's CDR3 is CANSLPEASGRTPYYEQYF. In DNA form, the CDR3 reads TGTGCCAACAGTTTGCCTGAGGCTAGCGGGAGGACCCCTTACTACGAGCAGTACTTC. The chain joins TRBV28 to TRBJ2-7; TRBD2 agrees at 11 bases. CDR1 and CDR2 (germline): MDHEN, SYDVKM. The CDR3 consists of 19 residues.

This clonotype is a singleton in its sample. Since no conserved phenylalanine or tryptophan closes the CDR3, a read error is the likely cause. This chain's CDR3 is CASSLRTGRALGTQYY. The CDR3 region has the DNA TGTGCCAGCAGCCTGAGGACAGGGAGAGCCTTAGGTACGCAGTATTAT. V and J are TRBV5-6 and TRBJ2-3; TRBD1 aligns across 8 bases. Looked up from germline, CDR1 is SGHDT and CDR2 is YYEEEE. The junction had 15 bases not matched to a gene; V was cut back by 4 bases and J by 8 bases. CDR3 length: 16 residues.

With regard to this clonotype: An end of the junction differs from the germline gene, which may be a read error. The genes are TRBV10-2 and TRBJ1-4, with no clear D. Germline V gives CDR1 WSHSY, CDR2 SAAADI. This CDR3 is built from 17 residues. The CDR3 reads CASGRRSLQAANEKLFF. In DNA, the CDR3 is TGCGCCAGCGGCAGAAGGAGTCTCCAAGCAGCTAACGAAAAACTGTTTTTT.

This clonotype was observed many times. The chain couples TRBV28 to TRBJ1-4, with D uncertain. CDR1 and CDR2 from the germline V gene are MDHEN and SYDVKM. Trimming stripped 2 bases from V and 0 bases from J, with 10 bases between. The CDR3 loop spans 16 amino acids. The CDR3 loop is CASSLIPTATNEKLFF. CDR3 bases: TGTGCCAGCAGTTTAATCCCCACGGCAACTAATGAAAAACTGTTTTTT.